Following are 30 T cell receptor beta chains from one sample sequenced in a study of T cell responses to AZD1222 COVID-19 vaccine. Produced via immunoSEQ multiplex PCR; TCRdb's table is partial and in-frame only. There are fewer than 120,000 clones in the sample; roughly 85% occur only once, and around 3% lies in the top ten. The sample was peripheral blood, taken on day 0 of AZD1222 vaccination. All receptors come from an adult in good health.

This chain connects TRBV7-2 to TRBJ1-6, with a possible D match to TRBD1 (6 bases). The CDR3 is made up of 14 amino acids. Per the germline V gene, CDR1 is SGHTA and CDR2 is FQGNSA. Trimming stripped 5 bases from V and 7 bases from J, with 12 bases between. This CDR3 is CASSQQGANSPLHF. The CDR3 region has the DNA TGTGCCAGCAGCCAACAGGGCGCCAATTCACCCCTCCACTTT.

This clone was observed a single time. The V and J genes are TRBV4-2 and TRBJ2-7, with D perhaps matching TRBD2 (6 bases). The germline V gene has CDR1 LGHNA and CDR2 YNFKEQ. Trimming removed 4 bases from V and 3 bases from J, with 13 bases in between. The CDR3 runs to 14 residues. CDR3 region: CASSPPRRGYEQYF. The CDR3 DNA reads TGTGCCAGCAGCCCGCCGCGGAGGGGCTACGAGCAGTACTTC.

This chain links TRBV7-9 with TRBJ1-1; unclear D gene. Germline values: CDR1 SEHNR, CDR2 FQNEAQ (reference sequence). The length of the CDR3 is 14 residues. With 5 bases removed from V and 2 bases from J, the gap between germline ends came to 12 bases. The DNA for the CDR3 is TGTGCCAGCAGCCCGCGGACGGGTAACACTGAAGCTTTCTTT. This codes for CASSPRTGNTEAFF.

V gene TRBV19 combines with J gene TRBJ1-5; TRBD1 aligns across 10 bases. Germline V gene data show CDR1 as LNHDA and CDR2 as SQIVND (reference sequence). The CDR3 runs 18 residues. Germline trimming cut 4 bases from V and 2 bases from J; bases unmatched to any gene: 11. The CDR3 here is CASSTRTGGTQGNQPQHF. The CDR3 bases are TGTGCCAGTAGTACCCGGACAGGGGGTACCCAAGGCAATCAGCCCCAGCATTTT.

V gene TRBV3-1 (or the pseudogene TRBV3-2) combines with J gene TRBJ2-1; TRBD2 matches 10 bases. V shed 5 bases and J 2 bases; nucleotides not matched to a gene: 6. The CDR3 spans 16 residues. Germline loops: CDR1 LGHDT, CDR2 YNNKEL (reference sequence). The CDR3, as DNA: TGTGCCAGCAGCTATAGGACTAGCGGAGCCTACAATGAGCAGTTCTTC. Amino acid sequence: CASSYRTSGAYNEQFF.

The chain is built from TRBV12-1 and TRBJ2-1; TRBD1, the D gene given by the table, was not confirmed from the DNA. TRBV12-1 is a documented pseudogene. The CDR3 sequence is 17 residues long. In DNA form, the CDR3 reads TGTGCCAGCAGCTTCACCCCGACAGGGAAAGGAGTTGGGGAGCAGTTCTTC. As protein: CASSFTPTGKGVGEQFF.

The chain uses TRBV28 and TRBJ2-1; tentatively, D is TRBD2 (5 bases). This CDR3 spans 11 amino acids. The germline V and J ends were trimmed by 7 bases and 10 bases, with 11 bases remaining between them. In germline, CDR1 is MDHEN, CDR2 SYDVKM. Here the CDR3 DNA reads TGTGCCAGCAATCGTGGGGAGGAGCAGTTCTTC. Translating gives CASNRGEEQFF.

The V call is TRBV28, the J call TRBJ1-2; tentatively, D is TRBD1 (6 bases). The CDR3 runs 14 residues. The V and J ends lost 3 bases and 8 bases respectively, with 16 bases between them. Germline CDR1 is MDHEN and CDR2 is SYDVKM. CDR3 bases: TGTGCCAGCAGTTTTCCCGCGGGGGCTCAGGGCTACACCTTC. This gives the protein CASSFPAGAQGYTF.

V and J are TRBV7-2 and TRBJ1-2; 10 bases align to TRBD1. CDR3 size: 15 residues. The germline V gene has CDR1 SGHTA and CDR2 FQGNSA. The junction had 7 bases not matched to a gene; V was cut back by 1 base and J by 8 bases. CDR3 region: CASSLESDRGFGYTF. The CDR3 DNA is TGTGCCAGCAGCTTAGAGTCGGACAGGGGGTTCGGCTACACCTTC.

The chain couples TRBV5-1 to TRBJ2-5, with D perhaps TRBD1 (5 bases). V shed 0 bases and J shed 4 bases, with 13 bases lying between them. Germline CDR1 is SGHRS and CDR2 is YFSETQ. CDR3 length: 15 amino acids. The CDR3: CASSLAVVGAETQYF. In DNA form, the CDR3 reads TGCGCCAGCAGCTTGGCCGTAGTAGGGGCAGAGACCCAGTACTTC. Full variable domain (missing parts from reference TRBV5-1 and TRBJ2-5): KAGVTQTPRYLIKTRGQQVTLSCSPISGHRSVSWYQQTPGQGLQFLFEYFSETQRNKGNFPGRFSGRQFSNSRSEMNVSTLELGDSALYLCASSLAVVGAETQYFGPGTRLLVL.

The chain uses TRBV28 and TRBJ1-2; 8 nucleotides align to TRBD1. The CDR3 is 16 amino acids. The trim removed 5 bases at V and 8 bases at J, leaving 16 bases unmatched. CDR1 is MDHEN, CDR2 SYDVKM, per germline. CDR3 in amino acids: CASSPRTGLGLDGYTF. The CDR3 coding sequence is TGTGCCAGCAGTCCCCGGACAGGGCTGGGACTGGACGGCTACACCTTC.

CDR3 DNA: TGTGCCAGCAGCCGCCAAGGAGATACGCAGTATTTT. Residues: CASSRQGDTQYF. The chain is built from TRBV7-9 and TRBJ2-3; no firm D call. V lost 5 bases and J lost 5, with 8 bases in between. The CDR3 extends over 12 amino acids. The germline gives CDR1 SEHNR, CDR2 FQNEAQ (reference sequence).

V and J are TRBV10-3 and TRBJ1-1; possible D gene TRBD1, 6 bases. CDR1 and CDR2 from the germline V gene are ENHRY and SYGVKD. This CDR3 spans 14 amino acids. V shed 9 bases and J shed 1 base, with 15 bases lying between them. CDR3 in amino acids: CAIGGPLGNTEAFF. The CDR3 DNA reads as TGTGCCATTGGGGGGCCATTGGGGAACACTGAAGCTTTCTTT.

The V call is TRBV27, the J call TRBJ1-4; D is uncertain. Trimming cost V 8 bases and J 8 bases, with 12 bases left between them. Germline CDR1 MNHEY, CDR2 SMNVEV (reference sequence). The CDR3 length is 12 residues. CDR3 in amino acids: CASLPLTEKLFF. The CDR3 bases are TGTGCCAGCCTCCCATTGACGGAAAAACTGTTTTTT. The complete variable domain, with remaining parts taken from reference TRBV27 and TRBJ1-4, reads EAQVTQNPRYLITVTGKKLTVTCSQNMNHEYMSWYRQDPGLGLRQIYYSMNVEVTDKGDVPEGYKVSRKEKRNFPLILESPSPNQTSLYFCASLPLTEKLFFGSGTQLSVL.

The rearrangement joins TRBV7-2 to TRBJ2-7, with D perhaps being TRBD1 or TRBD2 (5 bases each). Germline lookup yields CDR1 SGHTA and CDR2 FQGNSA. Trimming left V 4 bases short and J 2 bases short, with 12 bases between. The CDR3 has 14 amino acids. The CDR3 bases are TGTGCCAGCAGCTACCGGGACCGAACCTACGAGCAGTACTTC. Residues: CASSYRDRTYEQYF.

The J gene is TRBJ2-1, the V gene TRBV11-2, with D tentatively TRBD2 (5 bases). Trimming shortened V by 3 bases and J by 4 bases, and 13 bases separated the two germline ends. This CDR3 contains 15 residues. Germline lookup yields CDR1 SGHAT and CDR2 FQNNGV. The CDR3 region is CASSLSLAQYNEQFF. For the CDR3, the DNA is TGTGCCAGCAGCTTGAGCTTAGCGCAATACAATGAGCAGTTCTTC.

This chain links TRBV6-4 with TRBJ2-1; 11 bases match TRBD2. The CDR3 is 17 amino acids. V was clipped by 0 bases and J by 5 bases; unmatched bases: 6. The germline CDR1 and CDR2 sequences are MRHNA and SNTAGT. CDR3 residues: CASSDSASGRSHNEQFF. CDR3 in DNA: TGTGCCAGCAGTGACTCCGCTAGCGGGAGGTCCCACAATGAGCAGTTCTTC.

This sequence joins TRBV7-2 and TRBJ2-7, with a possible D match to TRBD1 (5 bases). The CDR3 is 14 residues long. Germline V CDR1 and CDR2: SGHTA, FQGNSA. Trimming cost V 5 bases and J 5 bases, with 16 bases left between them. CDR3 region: CASSRTRTANEQYF. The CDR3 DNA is TGTGCCAGCAGCCGGACACGGACGGCCAACGAGCAGTACTTC.

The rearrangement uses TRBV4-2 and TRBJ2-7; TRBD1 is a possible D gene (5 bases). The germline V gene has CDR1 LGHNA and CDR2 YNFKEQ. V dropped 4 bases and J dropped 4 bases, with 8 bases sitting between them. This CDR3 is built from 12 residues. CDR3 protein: CASSLTGYEQYF. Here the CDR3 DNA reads TGTGCCAGCAGCCTTACAGGTTACGAGCAGTACTTC.

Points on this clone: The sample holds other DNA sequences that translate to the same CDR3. CDR3 sequence reads: CASSQADQPQHF. The CDR3 DNA reads TGTGCCAGCAGCCAAGCGGATCAGCCCCAGCATTTT. The V gene is TRBV3-1 (or the pseudogene TRBV3-2), the J gene TRBJ1-5; D is unclear. Germline CDR1 LGHDT, CDR2 YNNKEL (reference sequence). V was clipped by 1 base and J by 5 bases, with 3 bases between them. The CDR3 extends over 12 amino acids.

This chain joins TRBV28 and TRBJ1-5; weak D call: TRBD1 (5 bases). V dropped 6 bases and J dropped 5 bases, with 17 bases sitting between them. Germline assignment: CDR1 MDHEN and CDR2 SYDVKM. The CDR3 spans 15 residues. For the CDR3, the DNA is TGTGCCAGCAGCTCGCTGGCAGGGAAGGATCAGCCCCAGCATTTT. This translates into CASSSLAGKDQPQHF.

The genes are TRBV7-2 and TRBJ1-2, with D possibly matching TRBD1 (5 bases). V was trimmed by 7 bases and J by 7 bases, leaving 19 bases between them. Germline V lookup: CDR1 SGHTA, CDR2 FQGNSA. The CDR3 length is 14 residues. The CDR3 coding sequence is TGTGCCAGCAAAGCCTCCAGGGTGGAGGCTGGCTACACCTTC. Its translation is CASKASRVEAGYTF.

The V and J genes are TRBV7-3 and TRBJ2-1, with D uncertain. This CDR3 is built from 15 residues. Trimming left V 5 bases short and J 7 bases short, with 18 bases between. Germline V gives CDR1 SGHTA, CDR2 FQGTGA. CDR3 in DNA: TGTGCCAGCAGCCCCACTCAGACTCCTGTAAATGAGCAGTTCTTC. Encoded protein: CASSPTQTPVNEQFF.

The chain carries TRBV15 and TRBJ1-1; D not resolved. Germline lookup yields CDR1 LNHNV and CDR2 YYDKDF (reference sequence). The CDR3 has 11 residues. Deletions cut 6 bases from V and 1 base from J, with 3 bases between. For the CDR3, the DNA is TGTGCCACCAGAGGGAACACTGAAGCTTTCTTT. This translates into CATRGNTEAFF.

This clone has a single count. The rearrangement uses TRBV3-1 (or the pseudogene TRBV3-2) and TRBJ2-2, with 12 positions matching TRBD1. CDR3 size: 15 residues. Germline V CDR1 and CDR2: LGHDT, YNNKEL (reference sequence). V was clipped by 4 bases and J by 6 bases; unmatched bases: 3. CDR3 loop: CASSRGQGASGELFF. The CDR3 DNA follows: TGTGCCAGCAGCCGGGGACAGGGGGCATCCGGGGAGCTGTTTTTT.

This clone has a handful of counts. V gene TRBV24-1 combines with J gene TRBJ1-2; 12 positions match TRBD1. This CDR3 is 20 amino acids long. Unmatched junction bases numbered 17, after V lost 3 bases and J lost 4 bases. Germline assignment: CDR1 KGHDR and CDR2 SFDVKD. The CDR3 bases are TGTGCCACCAGTGATGCTGATACCGGGACAGGGGGCGCGGGGAGCTATGGCTACACCTTC. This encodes CATSDADTGTGGAGSYGYTF.

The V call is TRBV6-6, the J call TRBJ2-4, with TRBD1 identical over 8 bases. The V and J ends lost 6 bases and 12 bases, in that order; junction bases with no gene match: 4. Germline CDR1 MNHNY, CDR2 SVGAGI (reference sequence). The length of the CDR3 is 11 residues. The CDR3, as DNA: TGTGCCAGCAGACTAGACAGGGGTCAGTACTTC. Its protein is CASRLDRGQYF.

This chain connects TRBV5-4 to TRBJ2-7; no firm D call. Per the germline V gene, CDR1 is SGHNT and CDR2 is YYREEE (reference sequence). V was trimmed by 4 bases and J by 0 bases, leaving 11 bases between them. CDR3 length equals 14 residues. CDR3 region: CASSTTYSSYEQYF. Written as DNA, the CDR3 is TGTGCCAGCAGCACGACATATAGCTCCTACGAGCAGTACTTC.

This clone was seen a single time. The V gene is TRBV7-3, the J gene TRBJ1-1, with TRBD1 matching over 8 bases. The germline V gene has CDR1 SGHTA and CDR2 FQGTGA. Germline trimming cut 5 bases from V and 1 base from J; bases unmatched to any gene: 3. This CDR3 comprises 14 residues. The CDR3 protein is CASSIDRGNTEAFF. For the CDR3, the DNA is TGTGCCAGCAGCATTGACAGGGGGAACACTGAAGCTTTCTTT.

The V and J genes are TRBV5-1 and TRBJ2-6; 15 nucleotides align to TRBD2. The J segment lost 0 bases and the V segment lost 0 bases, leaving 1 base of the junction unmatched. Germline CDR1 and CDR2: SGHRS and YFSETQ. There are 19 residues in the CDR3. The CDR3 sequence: CASSLEGLAGGSGANVLTF. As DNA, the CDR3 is TGCGCCAGCAGCTTGGAGGGACTAGCGGGGGGCTCTGGGGCCAACGTCCTGACTTTC.